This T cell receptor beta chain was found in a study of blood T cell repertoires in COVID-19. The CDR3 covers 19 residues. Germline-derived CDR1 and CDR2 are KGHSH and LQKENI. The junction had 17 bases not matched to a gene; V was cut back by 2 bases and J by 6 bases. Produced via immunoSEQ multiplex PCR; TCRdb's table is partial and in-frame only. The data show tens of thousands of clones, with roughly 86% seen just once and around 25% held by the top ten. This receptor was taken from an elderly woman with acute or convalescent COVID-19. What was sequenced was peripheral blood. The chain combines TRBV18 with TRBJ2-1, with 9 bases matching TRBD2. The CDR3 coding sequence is TGTGCCAGCTCACCAGCAACCGGGACTAGCCAGAGTGTTTTCAATGAGCAGTTCTTC. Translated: CASSPATGTSQSVFNEQFF.